This T cell receptor beta chain was sequenced during a study of CD8+ T cells in alopecia areata. Study-level background: It was 6 to 18 months of tofacitinib, and then there were 6 months off drug. Points from the study as a whole: Many expanded lesional clones stayed in scalp and blood while on tofacitinib.

cDNA reverse transcribed from extracted RNA served as the sequencing template. Profiled with immunoSEQ multiplex PCR; TCRdb holds only in-frame clones, not every one. The data contain over 100,000 clones, roughly 50% of them singletons. The CDR3 length is 14 residues. CDR1 SQVTM and CDR2 ANQGSEA come from the germline V gene. With V trimmed by 5 bases and J by 0 bases, 5 bases remained unmatched. Sample treatment: oral pan-JAK inhibitor, 5-10 mg twice daily. PBMCs provided sorted CD4+ and CD8+ T cells. In this sample, this clone turned up a few times. The antigen remains undetermined. The sample here was CD8+ T cells sorted from blood, taken at week 24, from a patient treated with tofacitinib. The chain is built from TRBV29-1 and TRBJ1-1; 8 bases fit TRBD1. This clonotype was obtained from a human donor with alopecia areata. The CDR3 is CSVPQGAMNTEAFF. CDR3 DNA: TGCAGCGTTCCCCAGGGGGCTATGAACACTGAAGCTTTCTTT.